This T cell receptor (beta chain) was captured by sequencing in a study of early T cells in non-severe SARS-CoV-2 infection. The wider study: Sequencing targeted bulk RNA from unsorted whole blood, leaving chains unpaired.

Researchers attached unique molecular identifiers to individual cDNA molecules. TCRdb called the 5' RACE reads again in MiXCR, with one record for every CDR3 protein. The sample comprises about 23,000 distinct CDR3 sequences, roughly 4.7% of which are singletons, and 3.5% to 4.5% rests with the top ten. Points on this clonotype: The antigen is not known.

Study observations and caveats: Sequences matched to VDJdb favored anti-spike CD8 responses, while private and CD4 specificities were missed.

The CDR3 length is 15 residues. The germline CDR1 and CDR2 sequences are SNHLY and FYNNEI. V was cut by 5 bases and J by 7 bases, with 19 bases left in between. The source is an adult who was a healthcare worker with PCR-confirmed SARS-CoV-2 infection or an uninfected control (not recorded which). V is TRBV2 and J is TRBJ2-3; D could derive from TRBD1 or TRBD2 (6 bases each). Material for sequencing was whole blood. The CDR3: CASSHSEGGRYTQYF. The CDR3 DNA follows: TGTGCCAGCAGTCATTCCGAGGGGGGCCGGTATACGCAGTATTTT.